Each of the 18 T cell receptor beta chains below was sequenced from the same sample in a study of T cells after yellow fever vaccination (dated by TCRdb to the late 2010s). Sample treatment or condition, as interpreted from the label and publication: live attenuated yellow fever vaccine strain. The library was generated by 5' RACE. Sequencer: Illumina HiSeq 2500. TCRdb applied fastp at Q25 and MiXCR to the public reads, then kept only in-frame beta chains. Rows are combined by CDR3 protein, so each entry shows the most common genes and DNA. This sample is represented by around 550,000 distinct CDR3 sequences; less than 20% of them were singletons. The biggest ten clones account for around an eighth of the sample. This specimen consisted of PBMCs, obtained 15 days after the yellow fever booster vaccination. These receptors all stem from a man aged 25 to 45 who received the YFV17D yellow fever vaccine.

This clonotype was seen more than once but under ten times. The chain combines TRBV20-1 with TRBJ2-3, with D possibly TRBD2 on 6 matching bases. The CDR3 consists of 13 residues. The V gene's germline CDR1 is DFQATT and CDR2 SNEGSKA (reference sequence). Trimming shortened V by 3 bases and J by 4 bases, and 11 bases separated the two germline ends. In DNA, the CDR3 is TGCAGTGCTAGTCCGGGGGTTTCAGATACGCAGTATTTT. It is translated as CSASPGVSDTQYF.

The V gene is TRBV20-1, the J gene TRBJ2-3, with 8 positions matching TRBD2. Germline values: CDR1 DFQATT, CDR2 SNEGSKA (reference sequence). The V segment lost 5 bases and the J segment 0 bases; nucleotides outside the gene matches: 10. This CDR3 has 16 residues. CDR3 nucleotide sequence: TGCAGTGCTCCGCCTACTAGCGGAGGCAGCACAGATACGCAGTATTTT. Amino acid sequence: CSAPPTSGGSTDTQYF.

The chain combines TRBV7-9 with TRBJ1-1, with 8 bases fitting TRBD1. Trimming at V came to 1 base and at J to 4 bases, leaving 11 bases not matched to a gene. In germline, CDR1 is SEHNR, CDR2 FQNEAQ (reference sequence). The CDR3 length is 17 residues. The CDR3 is CASSLVGQGRGLTEAFF. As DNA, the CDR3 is TGTGCCAGCAGCTTAGTTGGACAGGGTAGAGGGCTCACTGAAGCTTTCTTT.

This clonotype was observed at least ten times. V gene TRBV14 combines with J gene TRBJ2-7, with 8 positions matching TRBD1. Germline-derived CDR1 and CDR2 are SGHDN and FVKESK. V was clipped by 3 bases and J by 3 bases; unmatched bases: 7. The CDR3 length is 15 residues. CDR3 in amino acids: CASSHSRDRRYEQYF. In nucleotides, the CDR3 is TGTGCCAGCAGCCACAGCCGGGACAGGCGCTACGAGCAGTACTTC.

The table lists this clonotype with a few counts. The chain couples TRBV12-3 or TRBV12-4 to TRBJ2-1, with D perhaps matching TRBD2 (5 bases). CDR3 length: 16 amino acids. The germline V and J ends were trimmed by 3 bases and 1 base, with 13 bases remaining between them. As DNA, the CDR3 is TGTGCCAGCAGTTTCATCGGGGTATATTCCTACAATGAGCAGTTCTTC. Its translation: CASSFIGVYSYNEQFF.

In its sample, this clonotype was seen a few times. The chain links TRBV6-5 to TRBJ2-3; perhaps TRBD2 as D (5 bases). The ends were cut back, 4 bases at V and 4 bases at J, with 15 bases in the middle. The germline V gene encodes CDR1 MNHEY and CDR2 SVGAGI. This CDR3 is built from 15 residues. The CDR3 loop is CASSSTRLTADTQYF. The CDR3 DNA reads TGTGCCAGCAGTTCGACTCGACTAACTGCAGATACGCAGTATTTT.

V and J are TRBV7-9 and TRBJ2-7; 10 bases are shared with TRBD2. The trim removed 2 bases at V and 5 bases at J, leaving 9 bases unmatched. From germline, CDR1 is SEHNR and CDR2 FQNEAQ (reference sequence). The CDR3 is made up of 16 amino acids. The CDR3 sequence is CASSLYRPSGGHEQYF. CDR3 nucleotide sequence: TGTGCCAGCAGCTTATATCGGCCTAGCGGGGGCCACGAGCAGTACTTC.

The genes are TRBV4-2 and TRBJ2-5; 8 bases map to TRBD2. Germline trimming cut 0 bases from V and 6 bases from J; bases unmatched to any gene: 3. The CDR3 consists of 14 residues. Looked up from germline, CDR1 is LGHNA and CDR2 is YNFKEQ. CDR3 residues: CASSQESGGKTQYF. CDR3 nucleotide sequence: TGTGCCAGCAGCCAAGAGTCGGGAGGGAAGACCCAGTACTTC.

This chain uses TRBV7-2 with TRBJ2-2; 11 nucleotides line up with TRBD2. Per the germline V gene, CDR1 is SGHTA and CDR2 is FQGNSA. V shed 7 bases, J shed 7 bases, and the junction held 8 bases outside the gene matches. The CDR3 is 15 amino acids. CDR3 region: CASTEGLADDGELFF. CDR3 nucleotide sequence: TGTGCCAGCACCGAGGGACTAGCGGACGACGGGGAGCTGTTTTTT.

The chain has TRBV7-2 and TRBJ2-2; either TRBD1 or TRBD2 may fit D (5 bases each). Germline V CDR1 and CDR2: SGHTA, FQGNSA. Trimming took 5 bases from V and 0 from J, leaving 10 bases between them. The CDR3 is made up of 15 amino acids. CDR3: CASSPGRPNTGELFF. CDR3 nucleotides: TGTGCCAGCAGCCCGGGACGGCCGAACACCGGGGAGCTGTTTTTT.

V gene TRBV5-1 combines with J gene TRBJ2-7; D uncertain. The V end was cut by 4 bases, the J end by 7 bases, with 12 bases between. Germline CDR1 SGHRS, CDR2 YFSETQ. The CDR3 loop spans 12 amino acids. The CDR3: CASSGDEKEQYF. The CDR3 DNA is TGCGCCAGCAGCGGCGATGAGAAGGAGCAGTACTTC. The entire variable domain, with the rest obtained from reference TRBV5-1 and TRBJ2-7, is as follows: KAGVTQTPRYLIKTRGQQVTLSCSPISGHRSVSWYQQTPGQGLQFLFEYFSETQRNKGNFPGRFSGRQFSNSRSEMNVSTLELGDSALYLCASSGDEKEQYFGPGTRLTVT.

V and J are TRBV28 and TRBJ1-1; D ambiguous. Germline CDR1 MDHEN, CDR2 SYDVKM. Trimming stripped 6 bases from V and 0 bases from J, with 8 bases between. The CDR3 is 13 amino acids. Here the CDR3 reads CASRSTMNTEAFF. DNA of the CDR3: TGTGCCAGCAGGTCAACCATGAACACTGAAGCTTTCTTT.

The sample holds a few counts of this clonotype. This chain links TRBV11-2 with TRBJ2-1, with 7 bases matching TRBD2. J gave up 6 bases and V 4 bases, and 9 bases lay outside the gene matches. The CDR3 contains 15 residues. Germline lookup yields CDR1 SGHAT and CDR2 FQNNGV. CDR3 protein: CASSSTSPRLNEQFF. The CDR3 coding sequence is TGTGCCAGCAGCTCGACTAGCCCAAGACTCAATGAGCAGTTCTTC. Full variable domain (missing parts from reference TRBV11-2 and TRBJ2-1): EAGVAQSPRYKIIEKRQSVAFWCNPISGHATLYWYQQILGQGPKLLIQFQNNGVVDDSQLPKDRFSAERLKGVDSTLKIQPAKLEDSAVYLCASSSTSPRLNEQFFGPGTRLTVL.

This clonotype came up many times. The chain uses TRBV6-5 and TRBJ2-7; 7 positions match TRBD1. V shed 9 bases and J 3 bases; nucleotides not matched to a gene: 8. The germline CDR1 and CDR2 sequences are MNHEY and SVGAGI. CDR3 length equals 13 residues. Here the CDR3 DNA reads TGTGCCAGTAATCGACAGGGAAGCTACGAGCAGTACTTC. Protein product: CASNRQGSYEQYF.

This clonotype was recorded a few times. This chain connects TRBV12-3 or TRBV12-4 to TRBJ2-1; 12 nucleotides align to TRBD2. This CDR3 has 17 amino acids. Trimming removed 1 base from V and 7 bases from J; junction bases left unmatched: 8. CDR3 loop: CASSLDRLAGGRNEQFF. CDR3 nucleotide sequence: TGTGCCAGCAGTTTAGACCGCCTAGCGGGAGGGAGAAATGAGCAGTTCTTC.

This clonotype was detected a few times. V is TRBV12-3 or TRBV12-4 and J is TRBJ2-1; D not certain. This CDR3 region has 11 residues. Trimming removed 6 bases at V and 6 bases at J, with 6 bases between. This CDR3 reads CASRIGNEQFF. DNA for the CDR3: TGTGCCAGCAGAATAGGCAATGAGCAGTTCTTC.

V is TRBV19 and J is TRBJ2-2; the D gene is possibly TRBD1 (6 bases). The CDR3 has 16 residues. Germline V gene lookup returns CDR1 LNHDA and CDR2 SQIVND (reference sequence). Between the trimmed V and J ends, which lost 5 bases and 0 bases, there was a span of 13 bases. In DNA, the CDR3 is TGTGCCAGTAGTCCCCTCGGGACACCGAACACCGGGGAGCTGTTTTTT. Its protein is CASSPLGTPNTGELFF.

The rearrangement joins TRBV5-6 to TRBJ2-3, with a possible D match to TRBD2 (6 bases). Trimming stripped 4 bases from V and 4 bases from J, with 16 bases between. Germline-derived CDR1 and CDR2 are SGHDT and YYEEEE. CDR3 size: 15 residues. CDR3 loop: CASSHSGSGPDTQYF. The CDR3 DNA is TGTGCCAGCAGCCATAGCGGTTCTGGGCCAGATACGCAGTATTTT.